The TCR beta chain under discussion was sequenced for a study of blood T cell repertoires in COVID-19. Turning to the study itself: PBMCs, B-cell-depleted T cells, or T cells were the source of the cDNA or gDNA that made up the material.

Some clones are missing from TCRdb's copy, which holds only in-frame ones; the method was immunoSEQ multiplex PCR. The repertoire holds around 210,000 clones, with more than 80% as singletons. Germline V lookup: CDR1 SGHNT, CDR2 YYREEE (reference sequence). With V trimmed by 0 bases and J by 3 bases, 6 bases remained unmatched. The CDR3 runs 16 residues. Clinical history reported by participants formed the basis on which cohorts were assigned. Symptom resolution, clearance, or two negative PCRs marked donors in Cohort 3 as recovered. Input material: PBMCs or T cells enriched from blood (not recorded which). The receptor was derived from a woman in her late teens or twenties who had recovered from COVID-19. The genes are TRBV5-4 and TRBJ2-7; 10 bases line up with TRBD1. The CDR3 nucleotides are TGTGCCAGCAGCTTGGGGGGGACAGGGGTCTACTACGAGCAGTACTTC. It encodes CASSLGGTGVYYEQYF.